The 27 T cell receptor beta chains below come from one sample, sequenced in a study of T cell changes during pregnancy in multiple sclerosis. The repertoire was sequenced with immunoSEQ multiplex PCR; TCRdb's copy has only in-frame clones and lacks some. Among roughly 60,000 clones listed, more than 90% were seen once. Here the sequenced sample was peripheral blood, taken in the second trimester of pregnancy. These receptors were obtained from a female donor with multiple sclerosis, enrolled in a pregnancy study.

The chain carries TRBV19 and TRBJ2-7, with 12 bases identical to TRBD1. CDR3 length: 16 amino acids. Germline V gene sequence: CDR1 LNHDA, CDR2 SQIVND (reference sequence). After removal of 4 bases from V and 3 bases from J, the junction contained 7 bases not matched to a gene. The CDR3 DNA is TGTGCCAGTAGTAATCCAGGGACAGGGGGCGGCTACGAGCAGTACTTC. Its translation is CASSNPGTGGGYEQYF.

The genes are TRBV9 and TRBJ2-3; maybe TRBD1 (6 bases). The CDR3 contains 14 residues. The germline V gene has CDR1 SGDLS and CDR2 YYNGEE. The V gene lost 1 base and the J gene lost 2 bases, with 8 bases spanning the gap. The CDR3: CASSVSGVTDTQYF. The CDR3 coding sequence is TGTGCCAGCAGCGTATCAGGGGTCACAGATACGCAGTATTTT.

The CDR3 DNA reads as TGTGCCAGCAGCTTGGGGGCATCAATGAACACTGAAGCTTTCTTT. It translates to CASSLGASMNTEAFF. The chain uses TRBV5-4 and TRBJ1-1; D is unresolved. This CDR3 contains 15 residues. CDR1 and CDR2 from the germline V gene are SGHNT and YYREEE (reference sequence). Trimming pared 0 bases from V and 0 bases from J, leaving 9 bases between.

This chain links TRBV11-3 with TRBJ2-3; TRBD2 agrees at 11 bases. Germline assignment: CDR1 SGHNT and CDR2 YENEEA. V dropped 4 bases and J dropped 5; count of bases not matched to a gene: 2. The CDR3 has 14 amino acids. CDR3 loop: CASSSGTSGDTQYF. The CDR3, as DNA: TGTGCCAGCAGCTCCGGGACTAGCGGAGATACGCAGTATTTT.

This chain links TRBV10-2 with TRBJ2-7, with a weak D call TRBD1 (6 bases). The CDR3 runs 15 residues. V lost 0 bases and J 2 bases, leaving 11 bases between the germline ends. Germline CDR1 WSHSY, CDR2 SAAADI. This CDR3 is CASSESPDSPYEQYF. As DNA, the CDR3 is TGCGCCAGCAGTGAGTCCCCGGACAGCCCCTACGAGCAGTACTTC.

The rearrangement joins TRBV4-3 to TRBJ2-3; D is perhaps TRBD2 (7 bases). V lost 1 base to trimming and J lost 4 bases, with 21 bases between them. The CDR3 has 18 residues. Germline assignment: CDR1 LGHNA and CDR2 YSLEER. CDR3 residues: CASSQAGGAGVRADTQYF. CDR3 in DNA: TGCGCCAGCAGCCAAGCTGGGGGGGCGGGGGTAAGGGCAGATACGCAGTATTTT.

The CDR3 sequence: CASRGRTGDFYSNQPQHF. CDR3 bases: TGTGCCAGCAGGGGAAGGACAGGCGATTTTTATAGCAATCAGCCCCAGCATTTT. The chain couples TRBV28 to TRBJ1-5, with 7 bases matching TRBD1. Germline V gene data show CDR1 as MDHEN and CDR2 as SYDVKM. The junction had 14 bases not matched to a gene; V was cut back by 6 bases and J by 0 bases. This CDR3 has 18 residues.

This chain connects TRBV2 to TRBJ2-1, with D perhaps TRBD1 (6 bases). This CDR3 is 15 amino acids long. The ends were cut back, 7 bases at V and 5 bases at J, with 18 bases in the middle. In germline, CDR1 is SNHLY, CDR2 FYNNEI. The CDR3 nucleotides are TGTGCCAGCACTAGACTTGGACAGAGCGACAATGAGCAGTTCTTC. Its protein product is CASTRLGQSDNEQFF.

The V call is TRBV30, the J call TRBJ2-3; the D gene is possibly TRBD1 (6 bases). Trimming removed 3 bases at V and 4 bases at J, with 8 bases between. The CDR3 extends over 12 amino acids. Germline V gene sequence: CDR1 GTSNPN, CDR2 SVGIG (reference sequence). The CDR3 spells CAWRGGADTQYF. The CDR3 region has the DNA TGTGCCTGGAGAGGGGGAGCAGATACGCAGTATTTT.

By sample fraction, this clone is medium-sized (0.01 to 0.1%). The rearrangement joins TRBV7-9 to TRBJ1-2; D ambiguous. V lost 1 base and J lost 7, with 7 bases in between. This CDR3 comprises 12 residues. The germline V gene encodes CDR1 SEHNR and CDR2 FQNEAQ (reference sequence). This chain's CDR3 is CASSLGGTGYTF. CDR3 DNA: TGTGCCAGCAGCTTAGGAGGCACTGGCTACACCTTC.

V gene TRBV2 combines with J gene TRBJ2-3; 9 bases align to TRBD2. The CDR3 covers 16 residues. V shed 7 bases and J 5 bases; nucleotides not matched to a gene: 13. Germline CDR1 reads SNHLY; CDR2 reads FYNNEI. CDR3 loop: CASNPIAGVIGDTQYF. The CDR3 DNA follows: TGTGCCAGCAATCCTATAGCGGGAGTCATAGGAGATACGCAGTATTTT. Based on the CDR3 plus reference TRBV2 and TRBJ2-3, the full variable domain is EPEVTQTPSHQVTQMGQEVILRCVPISNHLYFYWYRQILGQKVEFLVSFYNNEISEKSEIFDDQFSVERPDGSNFTLKIRSTKLEDSAMYFCASNPIAGVIGDTQYFGPGTRLTVL.

Here the CDR3 reads CASSGLAGGPSYEQYF. The CDR3 DNA is TGTGCCAGTAGTGGACTAGCGGGAGGGCCTAGCTACGAGCAGTACTTC. The chain combines TRBV19 with TRBJ2-7; 15 nucleotides align to TRBD2. V trimming: 5 bases; J trimming: 3 bases; junction bases outside the gene matches: 5. Germline CDR1 is LNHDA and CDR2 is SQIVND (reference sequence). The CDR3 loop spans 16 amino acids.

The chain couples TRBV28 to TRBJ2-3, with TRBD2 matching 8 bases. Losses at the gene ends were 3 bases for V and 5 bases for J; bases not matched to a gene: 4. The V gene's germline CDR1 is MDHEN and CDR2 SYDVKM. The CDR3 length is 14 residues. The chain's CDR3 is CASSLDLAGDTQYF. The CDR3 DNA follows: TGTGCCAGCAGTTTGGACCTAGCGGGAGATACGCAGTATTTT.

This clone showed up just a few times. J is TRBJ2-1 and V is TRBV15; D is unclear. CDR1 and CDR2 (germline): LNHNV, YYDKDF (reference sequence). This CDR3 region has 12 residues. Trimming left V 4 bases short and J 9 bases short, with 10 bases between. For the CDR3, the DNA is TGTGCCACCAGCACCCCCTCCGGTGAGCAGTTCTTC. Translating gives CATSTPSGEQFF. Supplemented by reference TRBV15 and TRBJ2-1, the full variable domain reads DAMVIQNPRYQVTQFGKPVTLSCSQTLNHNVMYWYQQKSSQAPKLLFHYYDKDFNNEADTPDNFQSRRPNTSFCFLDIRSPGLGDTAMYLCATSTPSGEQFFGPGTRLTVL.

This clone appeared a few times. V usage is TRBV6-4 and J usage is TRBJ1-5; 7 bases line up with TRBD1. Germline V gene lookup returns CDR1 MRHNA and CDR2 SNTAGT. CDR3 length equals 14 residues. V lost 5 bases, J lost 4 bases, and 5 bases stayed unmatched. The CDR3 bases are TGTGCCAGCAGTTCGGGACAGCAAAATCAGCCCCAGCATTTT. Translating gives CASSSGQQNQPQHF.

The J gene is TRBJ2-7, the V gene TRBV7-2, with a tentative D call TRBD2 (7 bases). V lost 1 base and J 2 bases, leaving 9 bases between the germline ends. The CDR3 loop spans 14 amino acids. Germline loops: CDR1 SGHTA, CDR2 FQGNSA. The CDR3 reads CASSLGGGTYEQYF. CDR3 coding DNA: TGTGCCAGCAGCTTAGGCGGGGGCACCTACGAGCAGTACTTC. The full variable domain, its missing parts supplied by reference TRBV7-2 and TRBJ2-7, is GAGVSQSPSNKVTEKGKDVELRCDPISGHTALYWYRQSLGQGLEFLIYFQGNSAPDKSGLPSDRFSAERTGGSVSTLTIQRTQQEDSAVYLCASSLGGGTYEQYFGPGTRLTVT.

The chain recombines TRBV5-1 with TRBJ2-5; TRBD1 matches 7 bases. The germline CDR1 and CDR2 sequences are SGHRS and YFSETQ. CDR3 length: 13 residues. The V and J ends lost 3 bases and 3 bases, in that order; junction bases with no gene match: 2. The DNA for the CDR3 is TGCGCCAGCAGCTATACAGGGGAAGAGACCCAGTACTTC. This sequence encodes CASSYTGEETQYF. The full variable domain, in which reference TRBV5-1 and TRBJ2-5 provide the parts outside the CDR3, is KAGVTQTPRYLIKTRGQQVTLSCSPISGHRSVSWYQQTPGQGLQFLFEYFSETQRNKGNFPGRFSGRQFSNSRSEMNVSTLELGDSALYLCASSYTGEETQYFGPGTRLLVL.

V usage is TRBV25-1 and J usage is TRBJ1-4; a weak D match, TRBD1 (5 bases). This CDR3 has 17 residues. V was trimmed by 4 bases and J by 8 bases, leaving 23 bases between them. Germline-derived CDR1 and CDR2 are MGHDK and SYGVNS. CDR3 loop: CASSAQIRDLTLEKLFF. In DNA, the CDR3 is TGTGCCAGCAGTGCACAAATCCGGGACTTGACGTTGGAAAAACTGTTTTTT.

The chain has TRBV7-2 and TRBJ2-5, with D maybe TRBD2 (6 bases). The CDR3 runs 11 residues. Per germline, CDR1 SGHTA and CDR2 FQGNSA. V lost 8 bases and J lost 9, with 13 bases in between. The CDR3 loop reads CASGRGGSQYF. In DNA form, the CDR3 reads TGTGCCAGCGGGCGGGGCGGGTCCCAGTACTTC.

As DNA, the CDR3 is TGTGCCAGCGAGGGACACCCTTCCTACGAGCAGTACTTC. Encoded protein: CASEGHPSYEQYF. V usage is TRBV25-1 and J usage is TRBJ2-7; tentative D call: TRBD1 (6 bases). Trimming pared 8 bases from V and 1 base from J, leaving 12 bases between. The CDR3 length is 13 residues. CDR1 is MGHDK, CDR2 SYGVNS, per germline.

This clone occurred once. The gene calls are TRBV7-8 and TRBJ2-1; 10 bases are a match to TRBD2. From germline, CDR1 is SGHVS and CDR2 FQNEAQ. Unmatched junction bases numbered 7, after V lost 5 bases and J lost 6 bases. The CDR3 is 15 residues long. CDR3 residues: CASSPRAGGVNEQFF. CDR3 DNA sequence: TGTGCCAGCAGCCCGCGAGCGGGAGGGGTCAATGAGCAGTTCTTC.

The V gene is TRBV7-9, the J gene TRBJ2-7; D is possibly TRBD1 (7 bases). Per the germline V gene, CDR1 is SEHNR and CDR2 is FQNEAQ (reference sequence). There are 16 residues in the CDR3. Trimming took off 4 bases at V and 3 bases at J, with 19 bases between the two ends. CDR3 region: CASSWYPGGLLYEQYF. DNA for the CDR3: TGTGCCAGCAGCTGGTATCCAGGGGGGCTCCTCTACGAGCAGTACTTC. The variable domain in full, with the rest retrieved from reference TRBV7-9 and TRBJ2-7, is DTGVSQNPRHKITKRGQNVTFRCDPISEHNRLYWYRQTLGQGPEFLTYFQNEAQLEKSRLLSDRFSAERPKGSFSTLEIQRTEQGDSAMYLCASSWYPGGLLYEQYFGPGTRLTVT.

The chain joins TRBV5-1 to TRBJ1-1; D perhaps matches TRBD1 (5 bases). The germline gives CDR1 SGHRS, CDR2 YFSETQ. V was clipped by 0 bases and J by 8 bases, with 17 bases between them. This CDR3 region has 15 residues. CDR3 region: CASSLALSGNLEAFF. The CDR3 DNA is TGCGCCAGCAGCTTGGCTTTATCAGGGAATCTAGAAGCTTTCTTT.

V gene TRBV10-1 combines with J gene TRBJ2-1, with 9 bases aligning to TRBD2. The CDR3 contains 16 residues. J was trimmed by 2 bases and V by 0 bases; bases with no gene match: 2. Germline assignment: CDR1 WNHNN and CDR2 SYGVQD (reference sequence). The CDR3, as DNA: TGCGCCAGCAGTGAGTCATTAGCGGGAGCCTACAATGAGCAGTTCTTC. Its translation is CASSESLAGAYNEQFF.

The count of this clone is one. The rearrangement links TRBV10-1 to TRBJ2-3; TRBD2 might be the D (6 bases). Per the germline V gene, CDR1 is WNHNN and CDR2 is SYGVQD (reference sequence). V was clipped by 0 bases and J by 3 bases, with 7 bases between them. CDR3 length: 14 residues. DNA of the CDR3: TGCGCCAGCAGTGAGTCGGGAGGAACAGATACGCAGTATTTT. Translating gives CASSESGGTDTQYF.

The CDR3 DNA reads as TGTGCCAGCAGCTTAGTGGTCGGGTCCTCCTACAATGAGCAGTTCTTC. Translating gives CASSLVVGSSYNEQFF. V gene TRBV7-2 combines with J gene TRBJ2-1, with unresolved D. Trimming shortened V by 1 base and J by 0 bases, and 10 bases separated the two germline ends. CDR1 and CDR2 (germline): SGHTA, FQGNSA. The CDR3 sequence is 16 residues long.

This chain links TRBV30 with TRBJ2-3; tentatively, D is TRBD1 (8 bases). CDR3 length equals 14 residues. Germline V gene data show CDR1 as GTSNPN and CDR2 as SVGIG (reference sequence). V lost 0 bases to trimming and J lost 6 bases, with 13 bases between them. DNA of the CDR3: TGTGCCTGGAGTGTACAGGGGGGGCATGATACGCAGTATTTT. It specifies CAWSVQGGHDTQYF.